This T cell receptor beta chain was observed in a study of metastatic and nonmetastatic thyroid tumors. The study, taken as a whole, reports: Patients with malignant thyroid tumors reportedly had significantly higher TCR beta diversity than those with benign nodules, in blood and tumor.

CDR3 length equals 13 residues. In germline, CDR1 is SNHLY, CDR2 FYNNEI. Trimming removed 6 bases at V and 3 bases at J, with 12 bases between. About this clone: The antigen remains unidentified.

TCRdb recomputed clones from the PCR reads via MiXCR. The sample includes about 33,000 clones, roughly 19% of them seen just once. All patients were treatment-naive before thyroid surgery. The receptor was derived from a male donor with papillary thyroid cancer or a benign thyroid nodule (not recorded which). Some clones in this sample may be carry-over from other donors' samples. The sample was blood. This rearrangement joins TRBV2 to TRBJ2-7, with a possible D match to TRBD1 (7 bases). This CDR3 reads CASRRDRNYEQYF. The CDR3, as DNA: TGTGCCAGCAGGCGGGACAGAAACTACGAGCAGTACTTC.